The rows below give T cell receptor beta chains drawn from one sample of a study of T-cell reconstitution after alpha-beta-depleted transplantation in children. TCRdb fed the PCR reads into MiXCR, producing one record per CDR3 protein. The top ten clones hold 0.8% to 1.1% of a sample with hundreds of thousands of distinct CDR3 sequences, over 15% of them seen once. The starting material was PBMCs from the stem cell graft donor, obtained from the stem cell graft. The receptors were sampled from a human donor who donated a stem cell graft to a child with acute myeloid leukemia. The CDR3 runs from the conserved cysteine through the conserved F or W. The D gene is left open where the match is weak. For some rows the clone size is stated as once, few or many, or as a class when expanded; others skip it.

TRBJ2-2	TRBV5-6	few	NA	CASSLAPGPNTGELFF	TGTGCCAGCAGCTTGGCCCCAGGGCCCAACACCGGGGAGCTGTTTTTT
TRBJ2-2	TRBV12-3/TRBV12-4	many	NA	CASSPRELTGELFF	TGTGCCAGCAGCCCCCGCGAGTTGACCGGGGAGCTGTTTTTT
TRBJ2-2	TRBV7-9	NA	NA	CASSQSTDFHGELFF	TGTGCCAGCAGCCAATCGACCGACTTTCACGGGGAGCTGTTTTTT
TRBJ1-4	TRBV20-1	NA	NA	CSASGTNDEKLFF	TGCAGTGCTAGTGGGACAAACGATGAAAAACTGTTTTTT
TRBJ2-3	TRBV27	many	NA	CASSSRPADTQYF	TGTGCCAGCAGCTCCCGTCCCGCAGATACGCAGTATTTT
TRBJ2-5	TRBV12-3/TRBV12-4	NA	TRBD2	CASSPRTSGGFLKTQYF	TGTGCCAGCAGTCCCCGGACTAGCGGGGGGTTCCTTAAGACCCAGTACTTC
TRBJ1-2	TRBV9	few	NA	CASSPRSGRANYGYTF	TGTGCCAGCAGCCCAAGGAGCGGCAGGGCAAACTATGGCTACACCTTC
TRBJ1-2	TRBV5-1	few	TRBD1	CASSSGQGVNYGYTF	TGCGCCAGCAGCTCAGGACAGGGCGTAAATTATGGCTACACCTTC
TRBJ2-1	TRBV5-1	NA	TRBD2	CASSGGVLAGGYNEQFF	TGCGCCAGCAGCGGAGGGGTACTAGCGGGGGGCTACAATGAGCAGTTCTTC
TRBJ1-1	TRBV7-9	once	NA	CASSRAMNTEAFF	TGTGCCAGCAGCAGGGCCATGAACACTGAAGCTTTCTTT
TRBJ1-2	TRBV20-1	few	NA	CSAPEVGGNYGYTF	TGCAGTGCTCCGGAGGTTGGGGGAAACTATGGCTACACCTTC
TRBJ2-1	TRBV12-3/TRBV12-4	NA	NA	CASSPHPGSGDEQFF	TGTGCCAGCAGCCCCCACCCGGGGTCTGGGGATGAGCAGTTCTTC
TRBJ2-3	TRBV6-1	NA	NA	CASSSPDRPSTDTQYF	TGTGCCAGCAGTAGCCCGGACAGACCGAGCACAGATACGCAGTATTTT
TRBJ2-3	TRBV11-2	NA	NA	CASSPSPGTDTQYF	TGTGCCAGCAGCCCTAGCCCCGGCACAGATACGCAGTATTTT
TRBJ1-1	TRBV20-1	few	NA	CSVADPLNTEAFF	TGCAGTGTCGCGGACCCGCTGAACACTGAAGCTTTCTTT
TRBJ2-7	TRBV6-2/TRBV6-3	NA	TRBD1	CASSYLGQDYEQYF	TGTGCCAGCAGTTACCTCGGACAGGACTACGAGCAGTACTTC
TRBJ2-7	TRBV3-1	NA	NA	CASSQDRSTEQYF	TGTGCCAGCAGCCAAGATCGGAGCACCGAGCAGTACTTC
TRBJ1-6	TRBV20-1	many	NA	CSARGRDYNSPLHF	TGCAGTGCTAGAGGGAGGGACTATAATTCACCCCTCCACTTT
TRBJ2-4	TRBV29-1	many	NA	CSVEEWVLSKNIQYF	TGCAGCGTTGAGGAATGGGTCCTATCCAAAAACATTCAGTACTTC
TRBJ2-1	TRBV20-1	NA	NA	CSGDGNPSYNEQFF	TGCAGTGGGGACGGGAACCCTTCCTACAATGAGCAGTTCTTC
TRBJ1-4	TRBV6-1	many	NA	CASSVGRRRGDEKLFF	TGTGCCAGCAGTGTGGGGCGCCGGAGGGGGGATGAAAAACTGTTTTTT
TRBJ1-2	TRBV12-3/TRBV12-4	NA	TRBD1	CASSSRTGFGYTF	TGTGCCAGCAGTTCCCGGACAGGGTTTGGCTACACCTTC
TRBJ2-2	TRBV25-1	NA	NA	CASSESKSVNTGELFF	TGTGCCAGCAGTGAATCAAAAAGCGTGAACACCGGGGAGCTGTTTTTT
TRBJ1-6	TRBV15	NA	NA	CATSRAPRFTELALHF	TGTGCCACCAGCAGAGCTCCCCGGTTTACCGAGCTAGCCCTCCACTTT
TRBJ2-1	TRBV20-1	many	TRBD1	CSAPGQNHNEQFF	TGCAGTGCTCCGGGACAGAATCACAATGAGCAGTTCTTC
TRBJ2-3	TRBV5-5	many	NA	CASSLDRRVRDTQYF	TGTGCCAGCAGCTTGGACAGGAGGGTGAGAGATACGCAGTATTTT
TRBJ1-2	TRBV9	few	NA	CASSVGQPGYGYTF	TGTGCCAGCAGCGTAGGTCAGCCTGGGTATGGCTACACCTTC
TRBJ2-3	TRBV5-1	few	NA	CASSPLMGSTDTQYF	TGCGCCAGCAGCCCTCTGATGGGGAGCACAGATACGCAGTATTTT
TRBJ1-1	TRBV4-1	few	NA	CASSQERDTEAFF	TGCGCCAGCAGCCAAGAACGTGACACTGAAGCTTTCTTT
TRBJ2-7	TRBV12-3/TRBV12-4	many	NA	CASSMDRDNGEQYF	TGTGCCAGCAGCATGGACCGGGATAACGGCGAGCAGTACTTC
TRBJ1-2	TRBV20-1	many	NA	CSARDRIYGYTF	TGCAGTGCTAGAGATCGGATCTATGGCTACACCTTC
TRBJ1-3	TRBV20-1	many	NA	CSAPNLNSGNTIYF	TGCAGTGCCCCCAACCTGAACTCTGGAAACACCATATATTTT
TRBJ2-5	TRBV25-1	few	NA	CASSDSWALGETQYF	TGTGCCAGCAGTGATTCATGGGCCTTGGGAGAGACCCAGTACTTC
TRBJ2-7	TRBV29-1	few	TRBD2	CSGGGAYEQYF	TGCAGCGGGGGGGGGGCCTACGAGCAGTACTTC
TRBJ2-5	TRBV4-3	NA	NA	CASSQAGGEETQYF	TGCGCCAGCAGCCAAGCAGGGGGGGAAGAGACCCAGTACTTC
TRBJ1-5	TRBV6-2/TRBV6-3	few	NA	CASSYSGQGLQPQHF	TGTGCCAGCAGTTACTCCGGCCAGGGTCTACAGCCCCAGCATTTT
TRBJ1-1	TRBV20-1	many	NA	CSARIVGMNTEAFF	TGCAGTGCTAGGATCGTAGGGATGAACACTGAAGCTTTCTTT
TRBJ2-5	TRBV6-5	NA	TRBD1	CASSTDGDRVRETQYF	TGTGCCAGCAGTACCGACGGGGACAGGGTTCGGGAGACCCAGTACTTC
TRBJ2-1	TRBV7-3	many	TRBD2	CASSLRAGDNNEQFF	TGTGCCAGCAGCTTACGGGCGGGGGATAACAATGAGCAGTTCTTC
TRBJ2-5	TRBV7-2	few	TRBD2	CASSLATGGGIRETQYF	TGTGCCAGCAGCTTAGCGACGGGGGGGGGCATTCGAGAGACCCAGTACTTC
TRBJ1-1	TRBV11-2	NA	NA	CASSSRDRWNTEAFF	TGTGCCAGCAGCTCGCGGGATAGATGGAACACTGAAGCTTTCTTT
TRBJ1-1	TRBV6-1	few	TRBD1	CASSNQGETGNTEAFF	TGTGCCAGTAGCAACCAGGGGGAGACGGGGAACACTGAAGCTTTCTTT
TRBJ2-2	TRBV7-8	many	NA	CASSFRGKGTGELFF	TGTGCCAGCAGCTTCAGGGGTAAAGGCACCGGGGAGCTGTTTTTT
TRBJ2-2	TRBV29-1	many	NA	CSVDSDTGELFF	TGCAGCGTTGATAGCGACACCGGGGAGCTGTTTTTT
TRBJ2-1	TRBV9	few	TRBD2	CASSVEGLAGARNEQFF	TGTGCCAGCAGCGTAGAGGGACTAGCGGGGGCGAGGAATGAGCAGTTCTTC
TRBJ2-2	TRBV29-1	many	TRBD1	CSATGGIVNTGELFF	TGCAGCGCGACAGGGGGCATTGTTAACACCGGGGAGCTGTTTTTT
TRBJ2-5	TRBV5-1	NA	TRBD2	CASSSGTKKETQYF	TGCGCCAGCAGCTCCGGGACTAAGAAAGAGACCCAGTACTTC
TRBJ1-5	TRBV12-3/TRBV12-4	few	NA	CASSFGATYSNQPQHF	TGTGCCAGCAGTTTCGGGGCTACCTATAGCAATCAGCCCCAGCATTTT
TRBJ2-7	TRBV4-3	many	TRBD1	CASSQVALTGGIYGLYEQYF	TGCGCCAGCAGCCAAGTCGCGCTGACAGGGGGCATATATGGCCTCTACGAGCAGTACTTC
TRBJ1-1	TRBV7-8	NA	NA	CASSLALRGRNWNTEAFF	TGTGCCAGCAGCTTAGCGCTACGGGGACGCAATTGGAACACTGAAGCTTTCTTT
TRBJ2-1	TRBV20-1	many	TRBD2	CSVWTSGDYNEQFF	TGCAGTGTCTGGACTAGCGGGGACTACAATGAGCAGTTCTTC
TRBJ1-2	TRBV6-2/TRBV6-3	few	NA	CASSYGLYGYTF	TGTGCCAGCAGTTACGGGCTCTATGGCTACACCTTC
TRBJ2-5	TRBV7-8	many	TRBD1	CASSLPRTGESQETQYF	TGTGCCAGCAGCTTACCCAGGACAGGGGAGTCCCAAGAGACCCAGTACTTC
TRBJ2-6	TRBV6-4	NA	NA	CASSIASGANVLTF	TGTGCCAGCAGTATAGCCTCTGGGGCCAACGTCCTGACTTTC
TRBJ1-5	TRBV29-1	many	NA	CSVRADSNQPQHF	TGCAGCGTTCGGGCGGATAGCAATCAGCCCCAGCATTTT